This T cell receptor (beta chain) was captured by sequencing in a study of patients and donors after allogeneic stem cell transplantation. With 3 bases clipped from V and 0 bases from J, the junction kept 10 bases outside the gene matches. Germline values: CDR1 KGHSH, CDR2 LQKENI. The CDR3 is 18 amino acids. A single record per CDR3 protein comes from TCRdb applying MiXCR to the RT-PCR reads. The sample records around 240,000 distinct CDR3 sequences, less than 15% being singletons. This clonotype was seen more than once but under ten times. The J gene is TRBJ2-3, the V gene TRBV18; 9 bases are shared with TRBD2. The sequence came from a human donor who was either an allogeneic HSCT recipient or a stem cell or donor lymphocyte infusion donor (not recorded which). It is not recorded whose cells these are; they may come from a transplant donor. What was sequenced was blood, either unsorted or a sorted T cell fraction (not recorded which). For the CDR3, the DNA is TGTGCCAGCTCACCCTTGAGCGGGAGGTCGAGAAGCACAGATACGCAGTATTTT. Its translation is CASSPLSGRSRSTDTQYF. Full variable domain (remainder filled in from reference TRBV18 and TRBJ2-3): NAGVMQNPRHLVRRRGQEARLRCSPMKGHSHVYWYRQLPEEGLKFMVYLQKENIIDESGMPKERFSAEFPKEGPSILRIQQVVRGDSAAYFCASSPLSGRSRSTDTQYFGPGTRLTVL.